This TCR beta chain was captured by sequencing in a study of CD8 T cells in Susac syndrome. Turning to the study itself: At blood draw, Susac syndrome patients were therapy-naive, on corticosteroids, or on intravenous immunoglobulin alone.

This clonotype was observed a single time. A quantity of roughly 0.5 to 1 ug RNA underwent reverse transcription using random hexamers. By means of immunoSEQ multiplex PCR, TCR beta CDR3 spanning 54 Vbeta and 13 Jbeta underwent amplification. MiXCR, run by TCRdb on the immunoSEQ multiplex PCR reads, gives a single entry per CDR3 protein. The sample has over 100,000 distinct CDR3 sequences, around 96% seen once. The CD8+ and CD4+ T cells were negatively isolated, with the TEMRA cells enriched by FACS. Sequenced material: CD4+ T cells from PBMCs. This TCR was recovered from a human donor with Susac syndrome.

This CDR3 reads CASSWGHQFTSNTGELFF. In DNA, the CDR3 is TGCGCCAGCAGCTGGGGGCACCAGTTTACTTCGAACACCGGGGAGCTGTTTTTT. The chain employs TRBV5-1 and TRBJ2-2; D may be TRBD1 (6 bases). Trimming took off 3 bases at V and 0 bases at J, with 18 bases between the two ends. The germline V gene encodes CDR1 SGHRS and CDR2 YFSETQ. The CDR3 contains 18 residues. Looking up the rest from reference TRBV5-1 and TRBJ2-2 gives the full variable domain: KAGVTQTPRYLIKTRGQQVTLSCSPISGHRSVSWYQQTPGQGLQFLFEYFSETQRNKGNFPGRFSGRQFSNSRSEMNVSTLELGDSALYLCASSWGHQFTSNTGELFFGEGSRLTVL.